The TCR beta chain described here comes from a study of cytomegalovirus exposure and HLA in healthy donors. Background on the study: According to later analysis, the same platform produced the approximately 130 validation and over 600 first-cohort repertoires.

Profiled with immunoSEQ multiplex PCR; TCRdb holds only in-frame clones, not every one. This sample has under 60,000 clones, with 88% found just once. The CDR3 sequence is 13 residues long. From germline, CDR1 is LNHNV and CDR2 YYDKDF (reference sequence). Germline trimming cut 5 bases from V and 5 bases from J; bases unmatched to any gene: 3. Sequencing was performed on PBMCs. The chain carries TRBV15 and TRBJ2-5, with TRBD1 identical over 9 bases. This clonotype was obtained from a woman aged 25 to 45 in good health and CMV-seronegative. In nucleotides, the CDR3 is TGTGCCACCAGCGGGGACAGGGCTGAGACCCAGTACTTC. Translating gives CATSGDRAETQYF.